Below are 13 T cell receptor beta chains sequenced from a single sample in a study of cytomegalovirus exposure and HLA in healthy donors. PCR involved 60 Vbeta and 13 Jbeta primers. This table comes from immunoSEQ multiplex PCR, and its TCRdb copy is limited to in-frame clones, with some not included. This sample yields tens of thousands of clones, of which 70% to 80% are seen a single time; approximately 9% belongs to the top ten. Material: PBMCs. The receptor source for this set is a middle-aged man in good health and CMV-seropositive.

The chain uses TRBV10-1 and TRBJ2-1; D unclear. The germline V gene has CDR1 WNHNN and CDR2 SYGVQD (reference sequence). CDR3 length: 12 residues. Trimming shortened V by 4 bases and J by 9 bases, and 10 bases separated the two germline ends. This chain's CDR3 is CASSGSATEQFF. CDR3 DNA: TGCGCCAGCAGTGGTTCAGCGACTGAGCAGTTCTTC.

This clone occurred a few times. The chain is built from TRBV1 and TRBJ2-3; the table's D call TRBD1 went unverified against the DNA. TRBV1 is tagged as a pseudogene. This CDR3 contains 18 residues. CDR3 residues: CTSSQDLGARGRTDTQYF. The DNA for the CDR3 is TGCACCAGCAGCCAAGATCTTGGCGCCAGGGGTAGAACAGATACGCAGTATTTT.

This sequence joins TRBV10-3 and TRBJ2-3; no definite D call. In germline, CDR1 is ENHRY, CDR2 SYGVKD. The CDR3 runs 17 residues. Trimming cost V 0 bases and J 2 bases, with 15 bases left between them. The CDR3 loop is CAISESPLWAPTDTQYF. The CDR3 DNA follows: TGTGCCATCAGTGAGTCTCCCCTCTGGGCGCCCACAGATACGCAGTATTTT.

The rearrangement joins TRBV11-2 to TRBJ2-5; 7 bases fit TRBD1. The CDR3 length is 15 residues. The V gene's germline CDR1 is SGHAT and CDR2 FQNNGV. After removal of 5 bases from V and 1 base from J, the junction contained 7 bases not matched to a gene. The CDR3 DNA sequence: TGTGCCAGCAGCGAACAGGGGTTGGCCCAAGAGACCCAGTACTTC. It translates to CASSEQGLAQETQYF.

This clone occurred once. The chain links TRBV5-1 to TRBJ2-1; D possibly corresponds to TRBD2 (5 bases). The CDR3 has 15 residues. The ends were cut back, 1 base at V and 8 bases at J, with 16 bases in the middle. CDR1 and CDR2 from the germline V gene are SGHRS and YFSETQ. In DNA form, the CDR3 reads TGCGCCAGCAGCTTGAACGGGGTAGGTCTGGATGAGCAGTTCTTC. This gives the protein CASSLNGVGLDEQFF.

V and J are TRBV14 and TRBJ1-1, with 7 bases matching TRBD1. Germline CDR1 and CDR2: SGHDN and FVKESK. CDR3 length: 12 residues. The CDR3 nucleotides are TGTGCATCAGGGGGTCTGAACACTGAAGCTTTCTTT. This translates into CASGGLNTEAFF.

In its sample, this clone was seen a few times. V usage is TRBV19 and J usage is TRBJ2-1; 8 positions match TRBD2. This CDR3 comprises 15 residues. V gave up 3 bases and J gave up 4 bases; unmatched junction bases: 5. Germline assignment: CDR1 LNHDA and CDR2 SQIVND (reference sequence). CDR3 loop: CASSISLADYNEQFF. The CDR3 DNA reads TGTGCCAGTAGTATTTCACTAGCGGATTACAATGAGCAGTTCTTC. Full variable domain (outside the CDR3, taken from reference TRBV19 and TRBJ2-1): DGGITQSPKYLFRKEGQNVTLSCEQNLNHDAMYWYRQDPGQGLRLIYYSQIVNDFQKGDIAEGYSVSREKKESFPLTVTSAQKNPTAFYLCASSISLADYNEQFFGPGTRLTVL.

This clone has at least ten counts. The V gene is TRBV6-5, the J gene TRBJ2-7, with 9 positions matching TRBD1. The CDR3 is 13 residues long. Unmatched junction bases numbered 4, after V lost 4 bases and J lost 6 bases. Per germline, CDR1 MNHEY and CDR2 SVGAGI. Here the CDR3 DNA reads TGTGCCAGCAGTTGGGCGACAGGGGGCGAGCAGTACTTC. Translation gives CASSWATGGEQYF.

The chain employs TRBV6-4 and TRBJ1-5; no reliable D call. The CDR3 contains 13 residues. Germline CDR1 MRHNA, CDR2 SNTAGT. Trimming shortened V by 6 bases and J by 4 bases, and 10 bases separated the two germline ends. The CDR3 nucleotides are TGTGCCAGCAGCTCACAGAGAAATCAGCCCCAGCATTTT. Protein: CASSSQRNQPQHF.

V and J are TRBV7-6 and TRBJ2-7; 10 bases are shared with TRBD1. The V segment lost 3 bases and the J segment 2 bases; nucleotides outside the gene matches: 7. This CDR3 contains 16 residues. Germline CDR1 reads SGHVS; CDR2 reads FNYEAQ. The CDR3 is CASSFGQGDYPYEQYF. CDR3 coding DNA: TGTGCCAGCAGCTTCGGACAGGGGGACTATCCCTACGAGCAGTACTTC.

The chain couples TRBV7-9 to TRBJ2-2; a weak D match, TRBD1 (5 bases). V lost 5 bases to trimming and J lost 3 bases, with 16 bases between them. In germline, CDR1 is SEHNR, CDR2 FQNEAQ (reference sequence). This CDR3 is built from 16 residues. CDR3 sequence: CASSARVRVDTGELFF. CDR3 coding DNA: TGTGCCAGCAGCGCCCGGGTCAGGGTGGACACCGGGGAGCTGTTTTTT.

V is TRBV9 and J is TRBJ1-1; tentatively, D is TRBD1 (5 bases). Trimming took 0 bases from V and 4 from J, leaving 13 bases between them. CDR3 length: 15 amino acids. The germline V gene has CDR1 SGDLS and CDR2 YYNGEE. The CDR3 loop is CASSVEGALGTEAFF. As DNA, the CDR3 is TGTGCCAGCAGCGTAGAAGGGGCTTTGGGCACTGAAGCTTTCTTT. Combining the CDR3 with reference TRBV9 and TRBJ1-1 gives the whole variable domain DSGVTQTPKHLITATGQRVTLRCSPRSGDLSVYWYQQSLDQGLQFLIQYYNGEERAKGNILERFSAQQFPDLHSELNLSSLELGDSALYFCASSVEGALGTEAFFGQGTRLTVV.

The chain recombines TRBV5-1 with TRBJ1-1, with D perhaps TRBD1 (5 bases). The CDR3 consists of 15 residues. Germline-derived CDR1 and CDR2 are SGHRS and YFSETQ. V dropped 7 bases and J dropped 4 bases, with 20 bases sitting between them. CDR3 loop: CASSRGTSKATEAFF. CDR3 coding DNA: TGCGCCAGCTCGCGCGGGACGTCCAAGGCCACTGAAGCTTTCTTT.